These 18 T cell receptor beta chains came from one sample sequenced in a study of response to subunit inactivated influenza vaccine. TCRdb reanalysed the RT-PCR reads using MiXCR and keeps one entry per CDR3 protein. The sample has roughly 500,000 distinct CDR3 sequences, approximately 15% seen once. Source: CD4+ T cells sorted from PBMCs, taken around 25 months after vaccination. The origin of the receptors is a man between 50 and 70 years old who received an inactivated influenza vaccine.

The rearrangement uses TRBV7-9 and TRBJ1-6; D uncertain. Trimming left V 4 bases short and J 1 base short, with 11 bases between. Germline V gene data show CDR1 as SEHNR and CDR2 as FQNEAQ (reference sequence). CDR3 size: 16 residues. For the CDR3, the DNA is TGTGCCAGCAGCTCTATCGGGAGTTCCTATAATTCACCCCTCCACTTT. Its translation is CASSSIGSSYNSPLHF.

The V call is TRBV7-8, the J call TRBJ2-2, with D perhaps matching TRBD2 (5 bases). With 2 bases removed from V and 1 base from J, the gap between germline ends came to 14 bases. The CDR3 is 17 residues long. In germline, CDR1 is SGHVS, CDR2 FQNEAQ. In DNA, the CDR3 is TGTGCCAGCAGCTTACTATCGGGGAGCGTGAACACCGGGGAGCTGTTTTTT. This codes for CASSLLSGSVNTGELFF.

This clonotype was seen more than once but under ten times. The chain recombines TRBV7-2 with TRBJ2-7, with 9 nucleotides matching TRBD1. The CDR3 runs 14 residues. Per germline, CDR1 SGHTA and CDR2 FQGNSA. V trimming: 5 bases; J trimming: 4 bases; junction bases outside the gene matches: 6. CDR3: CASSAGQGYYEQYF. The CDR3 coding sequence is TGTGCCAGCAGCGCCGGACAGGGGTATTACGAGCAGTACTTC.

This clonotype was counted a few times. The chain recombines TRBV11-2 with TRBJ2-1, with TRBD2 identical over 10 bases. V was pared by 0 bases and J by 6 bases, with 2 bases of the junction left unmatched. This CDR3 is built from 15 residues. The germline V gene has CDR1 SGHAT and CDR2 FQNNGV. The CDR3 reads CASSLEGLATNEQFF. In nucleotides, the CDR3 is TGTGCCAGCAGCTTAGAGGGACTAGCGACCAATGAGCAGTTCTTC.

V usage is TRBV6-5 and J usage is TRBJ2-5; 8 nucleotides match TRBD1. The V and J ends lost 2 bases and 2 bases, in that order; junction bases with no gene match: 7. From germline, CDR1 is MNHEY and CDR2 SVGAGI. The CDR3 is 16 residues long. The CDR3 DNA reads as TGTGCCAGCAGTTACGCCGGGACAGGAAGACAAGAGACCCAGTACTTC. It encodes CASSYAGTGRQETQYF.

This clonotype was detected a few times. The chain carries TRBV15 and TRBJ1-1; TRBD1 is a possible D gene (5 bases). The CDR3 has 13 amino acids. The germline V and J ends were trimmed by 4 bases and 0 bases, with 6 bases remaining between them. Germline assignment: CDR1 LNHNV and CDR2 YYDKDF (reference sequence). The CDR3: CATSTGMNTEAFF. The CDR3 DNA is TGTGCCACCAGCACAGGGATGAACACTGAAGCTTTCTTT.

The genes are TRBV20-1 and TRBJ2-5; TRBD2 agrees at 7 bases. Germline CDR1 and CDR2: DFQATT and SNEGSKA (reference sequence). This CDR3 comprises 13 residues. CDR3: CAAGLGTQETQYF. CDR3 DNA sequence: TGCGCAGCAGGACTAGGGACCCAAGAGACCCAGTACTTC.

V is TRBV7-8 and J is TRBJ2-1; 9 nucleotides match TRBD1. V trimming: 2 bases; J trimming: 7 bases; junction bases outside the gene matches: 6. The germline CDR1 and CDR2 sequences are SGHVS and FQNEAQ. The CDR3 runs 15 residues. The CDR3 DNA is TGTGCCAGCAGCTTACCGGGACAGGGTTCTAATGAGCAGTTCTTC. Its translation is CASSLPGQGSNEQFF.

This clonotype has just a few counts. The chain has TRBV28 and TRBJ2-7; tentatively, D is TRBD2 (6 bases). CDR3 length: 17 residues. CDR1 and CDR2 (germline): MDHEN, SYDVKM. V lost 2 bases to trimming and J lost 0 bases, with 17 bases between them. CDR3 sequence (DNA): TGTGCCAGCAGTTTAGTTCTTAGCGGACCTTACTCCTACGAGCAGTACTTC. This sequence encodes CASSLVLSGPYSYEQYF.

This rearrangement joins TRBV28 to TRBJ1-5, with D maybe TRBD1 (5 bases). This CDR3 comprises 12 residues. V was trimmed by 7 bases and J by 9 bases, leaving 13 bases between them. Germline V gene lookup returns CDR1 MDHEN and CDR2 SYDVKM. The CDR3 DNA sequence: TGTGCCAGCACAGGGAATTGGCGGCCCCAGCATTTT. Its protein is CASTGNWRPQHF.

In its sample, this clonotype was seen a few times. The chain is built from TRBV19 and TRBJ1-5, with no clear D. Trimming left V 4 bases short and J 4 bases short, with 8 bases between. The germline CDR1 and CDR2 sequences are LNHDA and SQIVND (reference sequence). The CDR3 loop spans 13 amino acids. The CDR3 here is CASSTTKNQPQHF. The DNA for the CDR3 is TGTGCCAGTAGTACGACCAAGAATCAGCCCCAGCATTTT. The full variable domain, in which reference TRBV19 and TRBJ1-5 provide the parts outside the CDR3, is DGGITQSPKYLFRKEGQNVTLSCEQNLNHDAMYWYRQDPGQGLRLIYYSQIVNDFQKGDIAEGYSVSREKKESFPLTVTSAQKNPTAFYLCASSTTKNQPQHFGDGTRLSIL.

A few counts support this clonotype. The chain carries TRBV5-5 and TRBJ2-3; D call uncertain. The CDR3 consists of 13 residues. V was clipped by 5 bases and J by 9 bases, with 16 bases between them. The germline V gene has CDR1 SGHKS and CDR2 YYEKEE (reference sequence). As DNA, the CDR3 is TGTGCCAGCAGAATGACCCTTGTGGGCACGCAGTATTTT. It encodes CASRMTLVGTQYF.

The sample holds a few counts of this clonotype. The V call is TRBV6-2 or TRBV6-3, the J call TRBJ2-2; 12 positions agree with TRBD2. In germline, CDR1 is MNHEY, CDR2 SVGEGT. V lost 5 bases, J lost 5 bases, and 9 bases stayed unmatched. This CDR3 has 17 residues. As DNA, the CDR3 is TGTGCCAGCAGTCCCCGACTAGCGGGGGAGAATACCGGGGAGCTGTTTTTT. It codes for CASSPRLAGENTGELFF.

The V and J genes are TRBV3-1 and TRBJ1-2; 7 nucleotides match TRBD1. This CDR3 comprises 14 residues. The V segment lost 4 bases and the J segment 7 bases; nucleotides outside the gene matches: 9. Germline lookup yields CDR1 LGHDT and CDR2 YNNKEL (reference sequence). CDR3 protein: CASSPTDRVGGYTF. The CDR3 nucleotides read TGTGCCAGCAGCCCCACTGACAGGGTCGGTGGCTACACCTTC.

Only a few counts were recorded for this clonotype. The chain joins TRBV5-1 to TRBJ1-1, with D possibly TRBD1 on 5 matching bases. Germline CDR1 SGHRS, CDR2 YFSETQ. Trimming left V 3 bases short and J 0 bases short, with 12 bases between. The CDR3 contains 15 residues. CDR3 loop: CASSSGPIMNTEAFF. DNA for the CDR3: TGCGCCAGCAGCTCGGGACCGATCATGAACACTGAAGCTTTCTTT. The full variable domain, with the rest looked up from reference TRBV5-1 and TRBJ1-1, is KAGVTQTPRYLIKTRGQQVTLSCSPISGHRSVSWYQQTPGQGLQFLFEYFSETQRNKGNFPGRFSGRQFSNSRSEMNVSTLELGDSALYLCASSSGPIMNTEAFFGQGTRLTVV.

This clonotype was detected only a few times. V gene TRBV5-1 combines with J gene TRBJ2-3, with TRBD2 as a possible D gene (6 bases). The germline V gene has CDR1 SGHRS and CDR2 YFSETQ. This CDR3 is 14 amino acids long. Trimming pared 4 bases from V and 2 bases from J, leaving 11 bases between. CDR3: CASSPGTYTDTQYF. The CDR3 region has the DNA TGCGCCAGCAGCCCAGGGACTTACACAGATACGCAGTATTTT.

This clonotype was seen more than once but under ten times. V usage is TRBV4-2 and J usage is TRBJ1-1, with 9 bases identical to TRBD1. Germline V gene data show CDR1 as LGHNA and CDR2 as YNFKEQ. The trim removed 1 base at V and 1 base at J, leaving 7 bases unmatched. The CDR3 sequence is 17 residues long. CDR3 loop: CASSQGLTGGQNTEAFF. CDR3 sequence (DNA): TGTGCCAGCAGCCAAGGTTTAACAGGGGGCCAGAACACTGAAGCTTTCTTT.

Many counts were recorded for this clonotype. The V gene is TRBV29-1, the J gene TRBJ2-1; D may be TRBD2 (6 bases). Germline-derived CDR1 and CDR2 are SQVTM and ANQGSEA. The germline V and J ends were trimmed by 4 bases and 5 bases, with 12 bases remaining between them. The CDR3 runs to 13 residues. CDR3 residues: CSVAASVNNEQFF. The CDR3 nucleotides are TGCAGCGTTGCGGCTAGCGTTAACAATGAGCAGTTCTTC.